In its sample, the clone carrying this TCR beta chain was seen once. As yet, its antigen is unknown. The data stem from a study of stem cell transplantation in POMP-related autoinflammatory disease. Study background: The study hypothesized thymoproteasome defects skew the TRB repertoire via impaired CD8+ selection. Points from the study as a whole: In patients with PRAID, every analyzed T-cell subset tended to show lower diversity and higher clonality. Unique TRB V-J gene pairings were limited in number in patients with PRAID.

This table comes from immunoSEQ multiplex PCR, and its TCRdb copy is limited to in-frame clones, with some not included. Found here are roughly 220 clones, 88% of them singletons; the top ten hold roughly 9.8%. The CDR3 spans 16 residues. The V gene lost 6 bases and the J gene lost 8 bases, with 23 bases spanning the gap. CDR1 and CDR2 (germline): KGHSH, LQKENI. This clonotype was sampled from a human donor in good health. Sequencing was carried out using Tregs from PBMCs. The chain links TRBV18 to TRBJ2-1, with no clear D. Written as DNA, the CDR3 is TGTGCCAGCTCCCCCCGGACCAGAACGGGTGGGGATGAGCAGTTCTTC. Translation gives CASSPRTRTGGDEQFF.